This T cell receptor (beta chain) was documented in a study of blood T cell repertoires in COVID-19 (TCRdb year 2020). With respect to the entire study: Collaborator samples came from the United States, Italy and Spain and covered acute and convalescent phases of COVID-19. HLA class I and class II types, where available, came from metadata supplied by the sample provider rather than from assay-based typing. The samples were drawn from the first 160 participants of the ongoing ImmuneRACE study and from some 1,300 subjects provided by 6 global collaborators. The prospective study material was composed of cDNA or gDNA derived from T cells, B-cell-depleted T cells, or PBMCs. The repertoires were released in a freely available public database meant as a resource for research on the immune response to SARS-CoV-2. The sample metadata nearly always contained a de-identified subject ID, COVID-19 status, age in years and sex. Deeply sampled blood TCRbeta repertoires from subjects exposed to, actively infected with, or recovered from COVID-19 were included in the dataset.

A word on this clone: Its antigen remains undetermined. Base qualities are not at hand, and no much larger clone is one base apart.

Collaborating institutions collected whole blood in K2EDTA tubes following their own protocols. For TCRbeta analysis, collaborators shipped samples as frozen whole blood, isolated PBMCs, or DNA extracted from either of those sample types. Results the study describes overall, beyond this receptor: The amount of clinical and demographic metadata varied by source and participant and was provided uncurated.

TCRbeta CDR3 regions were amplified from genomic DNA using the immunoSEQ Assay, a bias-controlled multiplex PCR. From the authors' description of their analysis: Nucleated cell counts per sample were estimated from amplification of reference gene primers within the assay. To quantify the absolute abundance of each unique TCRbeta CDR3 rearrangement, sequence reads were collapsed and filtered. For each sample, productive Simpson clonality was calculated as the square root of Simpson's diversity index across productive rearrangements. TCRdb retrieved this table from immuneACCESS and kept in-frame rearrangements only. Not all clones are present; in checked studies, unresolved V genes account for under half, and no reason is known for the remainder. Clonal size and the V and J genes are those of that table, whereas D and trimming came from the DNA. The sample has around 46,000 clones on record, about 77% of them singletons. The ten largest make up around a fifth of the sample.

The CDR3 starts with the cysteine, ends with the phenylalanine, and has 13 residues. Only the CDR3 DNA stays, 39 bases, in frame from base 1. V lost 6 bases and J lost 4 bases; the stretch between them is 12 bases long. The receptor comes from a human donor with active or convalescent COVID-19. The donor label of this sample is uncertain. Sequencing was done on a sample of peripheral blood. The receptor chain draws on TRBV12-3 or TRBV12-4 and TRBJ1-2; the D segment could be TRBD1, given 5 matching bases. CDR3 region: CASSPTGPYGYTF. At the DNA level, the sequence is TGTGCCAGCAGCCCTACAGGACCCTATGGCTACACCTTC.